These T cell receptor beta chains were read from a single sample in a study of T cell changes during pregnancy in multiple sclerosis. The repertoire was sequenced with immunoSEQ multiplex PCR; TCRdb's copy has only in-frame clones and lacks some. The repertoire holds tens of thousands of clones, approximately 94% seen once, with less than 3% in the top ten. This material consisted of CD8+ T cells from peripheral blood mononuclear cells, taken after pregnancy. The receptors were gathered from a female donor with multiple sclerosis, enrolled in a pregnancy study. Each CDR3 is given with its conserved first and last residue. The D gene is left open where the match is weak. Clone size is stated in some rows and not others, as once, few, many or a class when expanded.

v_gene	j_gene	abundance	d_gene	CDR3nt	CDR3aa
TRBV9	TRBJ2-7	-	TRBD1	TGTGCCAGCAGCCCGAGAGATGGGACAGCCTCACTCTTCTACGAGCAGTACTTC	CASSPRDGTASLFYEQYF
TRBV5-1	TRBJ2-2	-	TRBD2	TGCGCCAGCAGCTTTAGCGGGAGGGGCACCGGGGAGCTGTTTTTT	CASSFSGRGTGELFF
TRBV7-9	TRBJ2-1	-	TRBD2	TGTGCCAGCAGCTCCCCGAGGACTAGCGGGAGTAATGAGCAGTTCTTC	CASSSPRTSGSNEQFF
TRBV7-2	TRBJ2-3	-	TRBD2	TGTGCCAGCAGCTCTCATAGCGGGTTTGGGGATACGCAGTATTTT	CASSSHSGFGDTQYF
TRBV5-1	TRBJ1-2	-	TRBD1	TGCGCCAGCAGCTTGGAAGGGGGCGGTGGCTACACCTTC	CASSLEGGGGYTF
TRBV28	TRBJ2-1	-	TRBD2	TGTGCCAGCAGCGCACCGCCTTTATCGGGAGGGCGGGGTTCACTCACCAATGAGCAGTTCTTC	CASSAPPLSGGRGSLTNEQFF
TRBV5-5	TRBJ1-1	-	-	TGTGCCAGCAGCTTAGGGGTCGGCCCTGCCCCTGAAGCTTTCTTT	CASSLGVGPAPEAFF
TRBV19	TRBJ2-7	-	-	TGTGCCAGTAGTATAGGAGGCGGACTGAGCTCCTACGAGCAGTACTTC	CASSIGGGLSSYEQYF
TRBV5-6	TRBJ2-7	once	TRBD1	TGTGCCAGCAGCTCGATGACAGGGGTCTACGAGCAGTACTTC	CASSSMTGVYEQYF
TRBV5-1	TRBJ2-1	-	-	TGCGCCAGCAGCTTGTCCGGAGGGTCCAATGAGCAGTTCTTC	CASSLSGGSNEQFF
TRBV7-9	TRBJ1-5	-	-	TGTGCCAGCAGTTCCACAGATTATAGCAATCAGCCCCAGCATTTT	CASSSTDYSNQPQHF
TRBV19	TRBJ1-1	-	-	TGTGCCAGTAGTATATCAGGTAACACTGAAGCTTTCTTT	CASSISGNTEAFF
TRBV27	TRBJ1-1	-	-	TGTGCCAGCAGTTCCCGACAGACAGAAGCTTTCTTT	CASSSRQTEAFF
TRBV4-3	TRBJ2-2	-	-	TGCGCCAGCACACCAGGGCCGAACACCGGGGAGCTGTTTTTT	CASTPGPNTGELFF
TRBV28	TRBJ1-1	-	-	TGTGCCAGCAGTCCAAGGGGGGGGTACACTGAAGCTTTCTTT	CASSPRGGYTEAFF
TRBV27	TRBJ2-7	-	-	TGTGCCAGCAGTTCGGGTGGAACACACTACGAGCAGTACTTC	CASSSGGTHYEQYF
TRBV5-1	TRBJ2-7	-	TRBD2	TGCGCCAGCAGTCTGACGGGAGGGCGGGACGAGCAGTACTTC	CASSLTGGRDEQYF
TRBV4-2	TRBJ2-3	-	TRBD2	TGTGCCAGCAGCCAAGGGGCGGGGGTGGGCACAGATACGCAGTATTTT	CASSQGAGVGTDTQYF
TRBV6-5	TRBJ2-5	-	TRBD2	TGTGCCAGCAGCGTAGCGGGAGTCGGCATAGAGACCCAGTACTTC	CASSVAGVGIETQYF
TRBV19	TRBJ1-1	-	-	TGTGCCAGTAGTATCGCCCATTTACAGGGAATGGAAGCTTTCTTT	CASSIAHLQGMEAFF
TRBV20-1	TRBJ1-2	-	TRBD1	TGCAGTGCTAGAGGGGACAGCTTCTACACCTTC	CSARGDSFYTF
TRBV28	TRBJ2-7	-	-	TGTGCCAGCATGGGGAGTGATACCTACGAGCAGTACTTC	CASMGSDTYEQYF
TRBV18	TRBJ2-7	-	-	TGTGCCAGCTCACCAGAGCAGCGGGCCTTCTACGAGCAGTACTTC	CASSPEQRAFYEQYF